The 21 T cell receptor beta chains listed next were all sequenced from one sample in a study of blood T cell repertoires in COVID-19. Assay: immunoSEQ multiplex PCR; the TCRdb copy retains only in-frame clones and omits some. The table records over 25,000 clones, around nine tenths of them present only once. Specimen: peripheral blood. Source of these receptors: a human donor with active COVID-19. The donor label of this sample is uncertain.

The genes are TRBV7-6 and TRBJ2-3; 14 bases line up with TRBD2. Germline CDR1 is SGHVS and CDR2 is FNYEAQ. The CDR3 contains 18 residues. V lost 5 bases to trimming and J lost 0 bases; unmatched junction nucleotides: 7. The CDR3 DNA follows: TGTGCCAGCAGCCAAGGACTAGCGGGGGGCCGGAGCACAGATACGCAGTATTTT. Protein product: CASSQGLAGGRSTDTQYF.

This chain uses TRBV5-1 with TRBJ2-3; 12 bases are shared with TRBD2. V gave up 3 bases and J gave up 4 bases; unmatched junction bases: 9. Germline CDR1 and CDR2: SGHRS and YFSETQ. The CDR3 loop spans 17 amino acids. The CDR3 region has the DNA TGCGCCAGCAGCTCCGACCCGACTAGCGGGGGTTCAGATACGCAGTATTTT. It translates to CASSSDPTSGGSDTQYF.

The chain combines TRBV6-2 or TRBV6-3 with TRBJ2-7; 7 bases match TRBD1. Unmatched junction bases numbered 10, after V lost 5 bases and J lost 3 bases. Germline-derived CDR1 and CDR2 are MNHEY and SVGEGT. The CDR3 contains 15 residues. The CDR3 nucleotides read TGTGCCAGCAGTCTCCGGGACAGTTGGATCTACGAGCAGTACTTC. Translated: CASSLRDSWIYEQYF.

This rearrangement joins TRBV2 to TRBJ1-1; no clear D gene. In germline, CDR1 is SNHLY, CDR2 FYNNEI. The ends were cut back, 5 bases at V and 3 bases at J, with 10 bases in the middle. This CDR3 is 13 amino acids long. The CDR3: CASSWSADTEAFF. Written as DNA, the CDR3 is TGTGCCAGCAGTTGGTCCGCGGACACTGAAGCTTTCTTT.

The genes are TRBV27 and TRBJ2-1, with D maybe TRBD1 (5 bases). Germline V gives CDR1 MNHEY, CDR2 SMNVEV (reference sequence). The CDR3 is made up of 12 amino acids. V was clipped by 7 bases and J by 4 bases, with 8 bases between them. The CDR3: CASKGYYNEQFF. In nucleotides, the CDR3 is TGTGCCAGCAAGGGGTATTACAATGAGCAGTTCTTC.

CDR3 DNA sequence: TGTGCCAGCAGTCGAAGGACTGAAGAGACCCAGTACTTC. It is translated as CASSRRTEETQYF. The rearrangement links TRBV2 to TRBJ2-5, with TRBD2 as a possible D gene (5 bases). Trimming pared 5 bases from V and 3 bases from J, leaving 10 bases between. Germline V CDR1 and CDR2: SNHLY, FYNNEI. The CDR3 has 13 amino acids.

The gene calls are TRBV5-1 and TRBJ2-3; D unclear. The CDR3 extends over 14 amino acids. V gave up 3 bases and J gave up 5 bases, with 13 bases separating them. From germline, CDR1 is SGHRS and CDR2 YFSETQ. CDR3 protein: CASSSSRGGDTQYF. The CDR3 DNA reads TGCGCCAGCAGCTCCTCTAGAGGTGGAGATACGCAGTATTTT.

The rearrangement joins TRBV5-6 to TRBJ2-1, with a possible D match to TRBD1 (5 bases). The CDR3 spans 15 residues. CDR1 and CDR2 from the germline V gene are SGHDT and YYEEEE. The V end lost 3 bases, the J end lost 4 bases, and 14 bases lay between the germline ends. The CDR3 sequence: CASSSGGAPYNEQFF. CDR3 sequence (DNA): TGTGCCAGCAGCTCGGGTGGGGCACCGTACAATGAGCAGTTCTTC.

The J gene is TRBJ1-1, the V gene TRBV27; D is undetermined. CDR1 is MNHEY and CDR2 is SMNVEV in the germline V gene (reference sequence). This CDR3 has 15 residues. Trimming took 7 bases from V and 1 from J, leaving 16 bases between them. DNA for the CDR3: TGTGCCAGCAAGGAATCCGGGATGGCGAACACTGAAGCTTTCTTT. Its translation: CASKESGMANTEAFF.

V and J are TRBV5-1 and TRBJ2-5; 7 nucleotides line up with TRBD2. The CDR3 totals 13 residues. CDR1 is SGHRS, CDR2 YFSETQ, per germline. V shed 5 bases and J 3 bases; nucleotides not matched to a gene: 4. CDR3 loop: CASSGLAEETQYF. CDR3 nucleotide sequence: TGCGCCAGCAGTGGGCTAGCGGAAGAGACCCAGTACTTC.

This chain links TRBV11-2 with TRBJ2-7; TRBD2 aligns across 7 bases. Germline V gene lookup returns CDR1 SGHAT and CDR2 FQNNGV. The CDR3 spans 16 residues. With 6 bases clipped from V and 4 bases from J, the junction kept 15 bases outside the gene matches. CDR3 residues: CASRPLAGREGYEQYF. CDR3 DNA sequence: TGTGCCAGCAGACCCCTGGCTGGCAGGGAGGGTTACGAGCAGTACTTC.

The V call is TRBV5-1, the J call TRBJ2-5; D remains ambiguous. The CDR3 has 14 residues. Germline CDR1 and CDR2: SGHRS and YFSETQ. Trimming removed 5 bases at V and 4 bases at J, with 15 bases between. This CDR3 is CASRVSKSGETQYF. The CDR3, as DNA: TGCGCCAGCAGGGTTTCGAAGTCCGGAGAGACCCAGTACTTC.

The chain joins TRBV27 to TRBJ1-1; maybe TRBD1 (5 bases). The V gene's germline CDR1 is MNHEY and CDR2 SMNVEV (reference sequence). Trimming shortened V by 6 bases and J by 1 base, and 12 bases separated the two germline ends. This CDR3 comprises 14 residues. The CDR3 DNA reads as TGTGCCAGCAGAGGCTTGGGGGGGAACACTGAAGCTTTCTTT. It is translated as CASRGLGGNTEAFF.

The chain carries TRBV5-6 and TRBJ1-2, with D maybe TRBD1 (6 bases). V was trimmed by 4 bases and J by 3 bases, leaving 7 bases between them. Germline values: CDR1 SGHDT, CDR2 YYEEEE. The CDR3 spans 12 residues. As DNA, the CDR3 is TGTGCCAGCAGCCCAGGGGACTATGGCTACACCTTC. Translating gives CASSPGDYGYTF.

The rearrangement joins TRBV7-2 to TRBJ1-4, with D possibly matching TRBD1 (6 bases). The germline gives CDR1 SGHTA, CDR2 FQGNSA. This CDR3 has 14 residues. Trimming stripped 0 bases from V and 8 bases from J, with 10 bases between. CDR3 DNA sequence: TGTGCCAGCAGCTTAGCCCAGGGGACCGAAAAACTGTTTTTT. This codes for CASSLAQGTEKLFF. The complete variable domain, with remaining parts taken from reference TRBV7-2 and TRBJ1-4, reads GAGVSQSPSNKVTEKGKDVELRCDPISGHTALYWYRQSLGQGLEFLIYFQGNSAPDKSGLPSDRFSAERTGGSVSTLTIQRTQQEDSAVYLCASSLAQGTEKLFFGSGTQLSVL.

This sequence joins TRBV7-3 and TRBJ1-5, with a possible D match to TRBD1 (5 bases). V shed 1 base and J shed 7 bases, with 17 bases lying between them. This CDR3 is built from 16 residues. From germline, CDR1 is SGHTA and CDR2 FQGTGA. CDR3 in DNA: TGTGCCAGCAGCTTAATCCCTTTGACAGTTGTGCAGCCCCAGCATTTT. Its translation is CASSLIPLTVVQPQHF.

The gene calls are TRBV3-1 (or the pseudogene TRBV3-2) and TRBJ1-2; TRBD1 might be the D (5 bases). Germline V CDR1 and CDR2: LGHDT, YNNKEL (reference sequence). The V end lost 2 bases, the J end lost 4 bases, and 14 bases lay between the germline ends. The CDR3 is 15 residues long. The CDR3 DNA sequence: TGTGCCAGCAGCCAAATAGGAACAGGCATCTATGGCTACACCTTC. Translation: CASSQIGTGIYGYTF.

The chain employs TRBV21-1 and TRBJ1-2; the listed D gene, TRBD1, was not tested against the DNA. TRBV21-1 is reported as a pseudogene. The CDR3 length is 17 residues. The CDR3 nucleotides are TGTGCCAGCAGCAAAACGTGCCGGGACAGCAATCCCTATGGCTACACCTTC. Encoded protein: CASSKTCRDSNPYGYTF.

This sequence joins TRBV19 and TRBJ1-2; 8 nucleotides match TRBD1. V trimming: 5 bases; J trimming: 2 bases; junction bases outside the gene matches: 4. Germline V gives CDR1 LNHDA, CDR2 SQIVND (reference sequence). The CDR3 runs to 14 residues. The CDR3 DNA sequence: TGTGCCAGTAGTCACCGACAGGGGAACTATGGCTACACCTTC. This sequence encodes CASSHRQGNYGYTF.

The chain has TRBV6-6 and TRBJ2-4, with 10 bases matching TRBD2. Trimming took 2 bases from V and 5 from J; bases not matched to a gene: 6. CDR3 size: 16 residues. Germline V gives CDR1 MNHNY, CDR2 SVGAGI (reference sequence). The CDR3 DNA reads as TGTGCCAGCAGTTACACTAGCGGGGTCGTTGAAAACATTCAGTACTTC. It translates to CASSYTSGVVENIQYF.

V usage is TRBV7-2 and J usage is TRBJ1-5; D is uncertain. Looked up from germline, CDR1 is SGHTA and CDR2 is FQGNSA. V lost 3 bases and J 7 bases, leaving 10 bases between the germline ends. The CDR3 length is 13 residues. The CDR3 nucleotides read TGTGCCAGCAGCTTCCAGGCCGTGCAGCCCCAGCATTTT. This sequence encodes CASSFQAVQPQHF.